The clone carrying this T cell receptor beta chain was observed a handful of times. This record comes from a study of human T cells and chemical hapten exposure. Study-level background: Diphenylcyclopropenone, dosed weekly to the scalp, was given to patients throughout the roughly 25-week study.

Stated time point: patch test 2, 6 weeks after DPC sensitization. Noted treatment: therapeutic diphenylcyclopropenone sensitization with weekly scalp DPC. One entry per CDR3 protein results from TCRdb running MiXCR on the RACE reads. The repertoire includes approximately 350,000 distinct CDR3 sequences, about 6.3% of them detected once, and around 6% sits in the top ten. Per the germline V gene, CDR1 is SEHNR and CDR2 is FQNEAQ (reference sequence). The V and J ends lost 3 bases and 6 bases respectively, with 15 bases between them. This CDR3 comprises 14 residues. The rearrangement joins TRBV7-9 to TRBJ2-7; D is perhaps TRBD2 (6 bases). The sequence was collected from a woman aged 18-29 years with alopecia areata. Some clones in this sample may be carry-over from other donors' samples. Sequenced here: whole blood, sampled in connection with sensitization to the hapten diphenylcyclopropenone (DPC). The CDR3 nucleotides read TGTGCCAGCAGCTTCCCGGCCCCCGGGGGCGAGCAGTACTTC. This codes for CASSFPAPGGEQYF.